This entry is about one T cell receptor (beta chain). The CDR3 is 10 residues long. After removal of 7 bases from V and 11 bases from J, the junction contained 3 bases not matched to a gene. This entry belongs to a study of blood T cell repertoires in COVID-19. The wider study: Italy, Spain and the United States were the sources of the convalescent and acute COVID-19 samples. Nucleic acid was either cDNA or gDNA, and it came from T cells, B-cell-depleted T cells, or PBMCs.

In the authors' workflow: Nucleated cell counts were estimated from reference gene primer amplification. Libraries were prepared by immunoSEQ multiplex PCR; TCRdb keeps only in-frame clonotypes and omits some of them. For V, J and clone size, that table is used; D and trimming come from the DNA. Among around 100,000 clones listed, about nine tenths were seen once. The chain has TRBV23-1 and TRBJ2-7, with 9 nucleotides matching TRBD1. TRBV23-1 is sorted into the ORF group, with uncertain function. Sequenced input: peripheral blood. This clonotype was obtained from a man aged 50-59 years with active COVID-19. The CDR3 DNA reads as TGCGCCAGCATACAGGGGGCAAAGTACGTC. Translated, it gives CASIQGAKYV.